The T cell receptor (beta chain) under discussion was sequenced for a study of T cells in Graves' hyperthyroidism and ophthalmopathy (dated by TCRdb to the late 2010s). Describing the broader study: Peripheral blood was sampled at the time of initial diagnosis, prior to any treatment. To identify TCR V-J signatures that set the groups apart, the researchers used a discovery cohort of roughly 100 patients, made up of 40 to 45 with Graves' ophthalmopathy and 55 to 65 with stable Graves' hyperthyroidism. Whether ophthalmopathy could be predicted prospectively was tested in an independent validation cohort made up of 18 hyperthyroidism patients plus 17 patients who later progressed to ophthalmopathy. The 90 to 100 discovery patients were randomly split 7:3 into training and test sets. In addition, the study compared T-cell repertoires in thyroid tissue and in blood from about 6 Graves' hyperthyroidism patients. After blood sampling, hyperthyroidism patients were treated with methimazole at a starting dose of 30 mg daily, and ophthalmopathy patients were treated with high-dose intravenous methylprednisolone. The paper describes TCR Vbeta CDR3 sequencing of around 140 peripheral blood samples, made up of some 42 ophthalmopathy patients, approximately 73 hyperthyroidism patients and 17 progressor patients.

V loses 4 bases, J loses 4 bases, and the germline ends lie 7 bases apart. CDR1 and CDR2 are drawn from the germline V gene: SQVTM, ANQGSEA. CDR3 length: 11 amino acids, cysteine to phenylalanine. The entry retains the CDR3 DNA only, 33 bases that are in frame from base 1. Results the study describes overall, beyond this receptor: Blood samples also contained most of the expanded thyroid clonotypes (frequency above 0.001), which suggests that blood repertoires may reflect thyroid immune responses. Sample size was not statistically predetermined, and blinding of investigators to group allocation was not performed. In validation, the model predicted progression to ophthalmopathy a median of roughly 6.5 months before onset, with approximately 68% sensitivity and 72.22% specificity. Ophthalmopathy was separated from stable hyperthyroidism by a 13 V-J signature model, with about 86% sensitivity and approximately 84% specificity obtained in cross-validation and 80%/75% obtained in testing.

Stable Graves' hyperthyroidism was defined as the absence of progression to ophthalmopathy over 18 months of follow-up. The hyperthyroidism patients were between 18 and 65 years old and newly diagnosed, with a disease duration of less than 2 months. The study excluded patients with uncontrolled infections, other autoimmune diseases, pregnancy or lactation. Diagnoses were based on clinical symptoms, serum thyroxine and TRAb, thyroid ultrasound and orbital computed tomography. Ficoll-Paque density gradient centrifugation was used to isolate PBMCs from under 11 ml of fresh peripheral blood. Total RNA was extracted using Trizol reagent, and RNA quality was assessed on an Agilent 2100 Bioanalyzer. The TCR beta CDR3 regions were amplified from the RNA transcripts. For the first round of RT-PCR on the TCR CDR3, the HTBI primer set was used together with the Qiagen OneStep RT-PCR kit. A second multiplex PCR round built the libraries, followed by size selection and purification. Sequencing of the libraries was done on an Illumina HiSeq2000 using paired-end 100 bp reads. As for the original processing: SOAPnuke was used to process the raw data, with reads discarded if the reads contained adapters or uncalled bases, had a mean Phred below 15, or lacked an exact constant-primer or identifier match. COPE v1.2.5 was used to merge high-quality paired reads, and clonotypes were defined as unique nucleotide sequences. MiTCR v1.1 was used to align the clonotypes against IMGT TRBV, TRBD and TRBJ reference segments. The analysis included only V-J combinations with a frequency above 0.0001, which together covered 98% to 99.2% of the repertoires. The TCS score was defined as F50 (clonal expansion) divided by E x V (chaos), with BLOSUM62-based TCRdist calculated between CDR3 peptides within each V-J. Welch's t-statistics and random forest reduced several hundred V-J features to 13, which were used in a naive Bayes classifier (R e1071). The raw public reads went through TCRdb reprocessing: fastp at Q25, MiXCR clone calling, in-frame beta chains kept. Entries that share a CDR3 protein sequence are merged under the most common genes and DNA. What appears here as the V and J calls and clone size reflects TCRdb's work, not the paper's. For this sample there are about 360,000 distinct CDR3 sequences; under 20% appear just once. Jointly, the top ten make up about 3.7% of the sample.

This clonotype occurred many times. Its antigen is unknown. No much larger clone exists at a distance of one base, and base qualities are not known. The sample comprised blood. Recombination joined TRBV29-1 with TRBJ1-1; 5 matching bases give a weak D call of TRBD1. The TCR originated in a woman aged 18-29 years with Graves' hyperthyroidism. The CDR3 protein: CSVGGATEAFF. The DNA sequence is given as TGCAGCGTTGGGGGCGCCACTGAAGCTTTCTTT.